The text below deals with one T cell receptor beta chain. As yet, its antigen is unknown. Repertoires were generated with immunoSEQ multiplex PCR, while TCRdb's copy carries only in-frame clones and drops some. The sample has 20,000 to 25,000 clones, under 80% seen once; the top ten hold about an eighth. The unexposed donors gave CD4+ T cells in about 2010-2018, prior to COVID-19. Isolation of CD4+ T cells took place after roughly nine days in culture. These data are taken from a study of CD4 T cells in relation to SARS-CoV-2 and coronaviruses. What was sequenced was CD4+ T cells from PBMCs, cultured in vitro. This TCR was recovered from a human donor in good health.

CDR3 in amino acids: CASSLVAGVNNEQFF. The CDR3 DNA reads TGTGCCAGCAGCTTAGTAGCGGGAGTTAATAATGAGCAGTTCTTC. The chain employs TRBV7-2 and TRBJ2-1, with 9 bases fitting TRBD2. Per the germline V gene, CDR1 is SGHTA and CDR2 is FQGNSA. The CDR3 contains 15 residues. V was pared by 1 base and J by 7 bases, with 5 bases of the junction left unmatched.